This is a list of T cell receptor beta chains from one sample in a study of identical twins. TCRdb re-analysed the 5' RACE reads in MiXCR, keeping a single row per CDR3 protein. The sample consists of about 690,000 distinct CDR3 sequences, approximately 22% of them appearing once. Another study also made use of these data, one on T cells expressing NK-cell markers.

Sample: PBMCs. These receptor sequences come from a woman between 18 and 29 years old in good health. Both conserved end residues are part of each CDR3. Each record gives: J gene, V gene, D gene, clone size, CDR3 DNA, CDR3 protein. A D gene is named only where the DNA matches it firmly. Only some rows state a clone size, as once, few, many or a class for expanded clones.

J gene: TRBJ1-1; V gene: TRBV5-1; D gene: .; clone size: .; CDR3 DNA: TGCGCCAGCAGCTCTGTCCCCGGGGAGAACACTGAAGCTTTCTTT; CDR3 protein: CASSSVPGENTEAFF
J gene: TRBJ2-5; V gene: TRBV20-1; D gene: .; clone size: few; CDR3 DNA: TGCAGTGCTATGAGCGGGGAGACCCAGTACTTC; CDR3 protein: CSAMSGETQYF
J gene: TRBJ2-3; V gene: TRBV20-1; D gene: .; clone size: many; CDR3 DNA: TGCAGTGCTAGCGGGGGTCCAAGGGGGACAGATACGCAGTATTTT; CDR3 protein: CSASGGPRGTDTQYF
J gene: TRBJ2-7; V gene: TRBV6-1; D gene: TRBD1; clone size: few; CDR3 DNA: TGTGCCACCCACCGGGACAGGACAACCTACGAGCAGTACTTC; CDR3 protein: CATHRDRTTYEQYF
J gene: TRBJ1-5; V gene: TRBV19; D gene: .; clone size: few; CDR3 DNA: TGTGCCAGTAGTATAGAGACCGGCTGGCGGGCCCAGCATTTT; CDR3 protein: CASSIETGWRAQHF
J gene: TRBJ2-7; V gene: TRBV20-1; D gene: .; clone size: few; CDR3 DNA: TGCAGTGCTAGATTTGGGGGGCGGAACGAGCAGTACTTC; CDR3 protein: CSARFGGRNEQYF
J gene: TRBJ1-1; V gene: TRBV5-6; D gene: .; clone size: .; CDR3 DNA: TGTGCCAGCAGCTTGGGAGTGGACACTGAAGCTTTCTTT; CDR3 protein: CASSLGVDTEAFF
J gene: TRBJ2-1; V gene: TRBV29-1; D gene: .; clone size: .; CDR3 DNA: TGCAGCGTTGACGGGACCTCCGATGGCAATCAGCAGTTCTTC; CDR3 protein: CSVDGTSDGNQQFF
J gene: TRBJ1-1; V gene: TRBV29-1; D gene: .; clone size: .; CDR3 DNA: TGCAGCGCCATGGGACGTATGAACACTGAAGCTTTCTTT; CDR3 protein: CSAMGRMNTEAFF
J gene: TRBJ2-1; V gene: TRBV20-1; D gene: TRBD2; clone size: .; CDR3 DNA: TGCAGTGCGCTTGGGATAGCGGGAGTTAGTGAGCAGTTCTTC; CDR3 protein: CSALGIAGVSEQFF
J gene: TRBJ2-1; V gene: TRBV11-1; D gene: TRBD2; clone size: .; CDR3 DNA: TGTGCCAGCAGCTACCAACGGTGGACTAGCGGGAGAGAGGTCCCCGGCAATGAGCAGTTCTTC; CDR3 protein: CASSYQRWTSGREVPGNEQFF
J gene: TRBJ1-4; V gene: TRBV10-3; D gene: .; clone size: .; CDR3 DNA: TGTGCCATCAGTGAAGGCTCAAAACTGTTTTTT; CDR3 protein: CAISEGSKLFF
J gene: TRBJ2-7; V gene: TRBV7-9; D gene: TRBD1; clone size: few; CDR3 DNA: TGTGCCAGCAGCTCTCAGGACAGGTCCTACGAGCAGTACTTC; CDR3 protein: CASSSQDRSYEQYF
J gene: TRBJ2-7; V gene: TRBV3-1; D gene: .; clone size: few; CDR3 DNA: TGTGCCAGCAGCCAAGTCGGGCAGGTTTACGAGCAGTACTTC; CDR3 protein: CASSQVGQVYEQYF
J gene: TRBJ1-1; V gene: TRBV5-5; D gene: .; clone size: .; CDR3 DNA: TGTGCCAGCAGCTTGGAGGCAGGGCTCTCGAACACTGAAGCTTTCTTT; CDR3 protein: CASSLEAGLSNTEAFF
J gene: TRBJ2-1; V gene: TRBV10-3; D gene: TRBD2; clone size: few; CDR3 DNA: TGTGCCATCATGAGTGGGAGCGGGGGCCTCAATGAGCAGTTCTTC; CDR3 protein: CAIMSGSGGLNEQFF
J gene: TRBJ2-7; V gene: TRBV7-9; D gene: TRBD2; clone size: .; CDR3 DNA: TGTGCCAGCAGCTTAGCGGGACTAGGCAGCTACGAGCAGTACTTC; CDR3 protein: CASSLAGLGSYEQYF